The source of this T cell receptor beta chain is a study of shared clonotypes between healthy human individuals. Findings and caveats of the study: What naive subsets generally showed was a larger estimated richness than memory subsets showed.

Method: immunoSEQ multiplex PCR; TCRdb's copy keeps in-frame clones and lacks some. The data hold over a million clones, with about 74% observed a single time. Points on this clone: Its antigen is currently unknown.

This CDR3 is 12 amino acids long. Germline V gene sequence: CDR1 MNHNY, CDR2 SVGAGI (reference sequence). V was shortened by 6 bases and J by 4 bases, with 9 bases between the two germline ends. The sequencing sample was made of memory CD4+ T cells sorted from blood. Sample subset: CD45RA-negative fraction. This chain joins TRBV6-6 and TRBJ1-2, with D maybe TRBD1 (6 bases). The origin of this receptor is a young man in good health. CDR3 loop: CASSTGIYGYTF. The CDR3 DNA reads TGTGCCAGCAGCACAGGGATCTATGGCTACACCTTC.